This TCR beta chain was captured in a study of graft-versus-host responses after intestinal transplantation. The overall study: After anti-thymocyte globulin induction, recipients took tacrolimus and steroids for three to four years. Study observations and caveats: Individuals carrying graft-donor T cell macrochimerism showed high graft-versus-host to host-versus-graft clonal ratios in allografts. GvH clones turned up in recipient marrow; some had shown up first in ileum or blood.

TCRdb keeps only in-frame clones here, not all; method: immunoSEQ multiplex PCR. The sample holds 90,000 to 120,000 clones, approximately 86% seen once. On this clone: The target antigen is unknown.

This specimen was unstimulated CD4+ T cells sorted from spleen or lymph node cells, taken before transplant. This receptor was taken from a human donor who was the organ donor for an intestinal transplant.

CDR3 amino acids: CASSPGTSVRTDTQYF. The DNA of the CDR3 is TGTGCCAGCAGCCCTGGGACTAGCGTAAGGACAGATACGCAGTATTTT. The chain is built from TRBV7-2 and TRBJ2-3; TRBD2 aligns across 10 bases. CDR3 length equals 16 residues. The junction had 8 bases not matched to a gene; V was cut back by 5 bases and J by 3 bases. Germline assignment: CDR1 SGHTA and CDR2 FQGNSA. Together with reference TRBV7-2 and TRBJ2-3, the CDR3 gives the full variable domain: GAGVSQSPSNKVTEKGKDVELRCDPISGHTALYWYRQSLGQGLEFLIYFQGNSAPDKSGLPSDRFSAERTGGSVSTLTIQRTQQEDSAVYLCASSPGTSVRTDTQYFGPGTRLTVL.